These T cell receptor beta chains were read from a single sample in a study of human T cells and chemical hapten exposure. In TCRdb, the RACE reads were re-called with MiXCR into one record per CDR3 protein. The sample holds roughly 380,000 distinct CDR3 sequences, 5.1% seen once. The starting material was whole blood, obtained in connection with sensitization to the hapten diphenylcyclopropenone (DPC). The receptors shown here come from a woman between 45 and 60 years old with alopecia areata. Some clones in this sample may be carry-over from other donors' samples. The CDR3 runs from the conserved cysteine through the conserved F or W. The order of the fields is J gene, clone size, V gene, D gene, CDR3 DNA, CDR3 protein. A D gene is named only where the DNA matches it firmly. Rows give clone size only sometimes, using once, few, many, or a class for an expanded clone.

TRBJ1-1,few,TRBV29-1,.,TGCAGCGCTGTCGGGAACACTGAAGCTTTCTTT,CSAVGNTEAFF
TRBJ1-2,few,TRBV5-5,TRBD1,TGTGCCAGCAGCTTGCTCCTGGGACAGGGACGGGAAGGCTACACCTTC,CASSLLLGQGREGYTF
TRBJ2-2,many,TRBV14,.,TGTGCCAGCAGCCCCAGTAGCAGCACCGGGGAGCTGTTTTTT,CASSPSSSTGELFF
TRBJ2-2,.,TRBV3-1,TRBD2,TGTGCCAGCAGCCAGGTAACAGGCCGGGAGACTAGCGACACCGGGGAGCTGTTTTTT,CASSQVTGRETSDTGELFF
TRBJ1-5,few,TRBV7-9,.,TGTGCCAGCAGTTTTCAGGGGCGCGGCAATCAGCCCCAGCATTTT,CASSFQGRGNQPQHF
TRBJ2-1,many,TRBV20-1,TRBD1,TGCAGTGCCATCACAGGGGAAAATGAGCAGTTCTTC,CSAITGENEQFF
TRBJ1-1,few,TRBV6-5,TRBD1,TGTGCCAGCAGTTACGTCCTCTCAGGGGGCGTCGGGACTGAAGCTTTCTTT,CASSYVLSGGVGTEAFF
TRBJ1-3,few,TRBV6-6,.,TGTGCCAGCAGTTATAGTGTCGGGGCGCGGGGAAACACCATATATTTT,CASSYSVGARGNTIYF
TRBJ1-2,few,TRBV4-1,.,TGCGCCAGCAGCCGCGACCAGGACTATGGCTACACCTTC,CASSRDQDYGYTF
TRBJ2-1,once,TRBV2,TRBD2,TGTGCCAGCAACCGGCGGGGGGCCGATGAGCAGTTCTTC,CASNRRGADEQFF
TRBJ2-3,many,TRBV4-1,TRBD1,TGCGCCAGCAGCCGAAGATTTGGACAGGGGAGTGATACGCAGTATTTT,CASSRRFGQGSDTQYF
TRBJ2-7,many,TRBV30,.,TGTGCCTGGGCCGGGCCAGGTCGTCTGGGCGAGCAGTACTTC,CAWAGPGRLGEQYF
TRBJ2-3,.,TRBV4-3,TRBD2,TGCGCCAGCAGCCATGCCTTGGGGGGGAGGGCCACAGATACGCAGTATTTT,CASSHALGGRATDTQYF
TRBJ2-7,few,TRBV15,TRBD2,TGTGCCACCAGAGCGGGGGGCACCGGGGGCGAGCAGTACTTC,CATRAGGTGGEQYF
TRBJ2-3,many,TRBV7-2,.,TGTGCCAGCAGCTTAGCTGTATCTACAGATACGCAGTATTTT,CASSLAVSTDTQYF
TRBJ1-1,many,TRBV6-2/TRBV6-3,.,TGTGCCAGCGGGAGGGACTTGAACACTGAAGCTTTCTTT,CASGRDLNTEAFF
TRBJ2-3,many,TRBV27,.,TGTGCCAGCAGTTTAGGACTAGGGGGAGATACGCAGTATTTT,CASSLGLGGDTQYF
TRBJ1-1,.,TRBV6-1,.,TGTGCCAGCAGTATAAGCCGAGGGAACACTGAAGCTTTCTTT,CASSISRGNTEAFF
TRBJ1-6,many,TRBV7-2,.,TGTGCCAGCAGCTCTCGGCCCGGCTATTCACCCCTCCACTTT,CASSSRPGYSPLHF
TRBJ2-7,few,TRBV9,.,TGTGCCAGCAGCCCGGAACGAGGCACCTACGAGCAGTACTTC,CASSPERGTYEQYF
TRBJ1-5,many,TRBV16,.,TGTGCCAGCAGCGCATCCTTTGGGGGGCTGGGTCAGCCCCAGCATTTT,CASSASFGGLGQPQHF
TRBJ1-4,many,TRBV12-3/TRBV12-4,TRBD1,TGTGCCAGCAGTTTGGTCGGGACAGGGAGTGAAAAACTGTTTTTT,CASSLVGTGSEKLFF
TRBJ2-4,.,TRBV27,.,TGTGCCAGTAATTGGAAAAACATTCAGTACTTC,CASNWKNIQYF
TRBJ2-1,many,TRBV27,.,TGTGCCAGCAGTCCGACAGTATCCACCTACAATGAGCAGTTCTTC,CASSPTVSTYNEQFF
TRBJ1-5,few,TRBV12-3/TRBV12-4,.,TGTGCCAGCACCCTCACACAGGGTATTCAGCCCCAGCATTTT,CASTLTQGIQPQHF
TRBJ2-3,few,TRBV29-1,TRBD1,TGCAGCGTTGAAGATTCGGACAGGGGAATCACAGATACGCAGTATTTT,CSVEDSDRGITDTQYF
TRBJ1-4,few,TRBV7-2,.,TGTGCCAGCAGCTTACTCATGCAGGAAAAACTGTTTTTT,CASSLLMQEKLFF
TRBJ2-5,many,TRBV6-1,.,TGTGCCAGCAGGTACGGAGAGACCCAGTACTTC,CASRYGETQYF
TRBJ2-7,many,TRBV28,.,TGTGCCAGCAGTTTCGACAAAACCTACGAGCAGTACTTC,CASSFDKTYEQYF
TRBJ1-1,.,TRBV7-6,.,TGTGCCAGCAGCCGAGCCGATGGAGCTATGAACACTGAAGCTTTCTTT,CASSRADGAMNTEAFF
TRBJ2-1,.,TRBV20-1,TRBD2,TGCAGTGCTAGAGATGGGAGCGGGAGGCGGGAGCAGTTCTTC,CSARDGSGRREQFF
TRBJ1-4,.,TRBV6-5,.,TGTGCCAGCAGTTACGCGAGAAATGAAAAACTGTTTTTT,CASSYARNEKLFF
TRBJ2-3,many,TRBV7-9,.,TGTGCCAGCAGGAAACTAGAGGAAGGAGGGGATACGCAGTATTTT,CASRKLEEGGDTQYF
TRBJ2-2,many,TRBV12-3/TRBV12-4,TRBD1,TGTGCCAGCAGTTTTAGACAGGGCGGTACCGGGGAGCTGTTTTTT,CASSFRQGGTGELFF
TRBJ1-3,many,TRBV9,.,TGTGCCAGCAGCGTAGCTGGGGTGTACTCTGGAAACACCATATATTTT,CASSVAGVYSGNTIYF
TRBJ1-3,.,TRBV10-3,.,TGTGCCATCAGAGGTGGCCTCTCTGGAAACACCATATATTTT,CAIRGGLSGNTIYF
TRBJ2-1,many,TRBV12-3/TRBV12-4,.,TGTGCCAGCAGTTTCGGGGCGAGTGAGCAGTTCTTC,CASSFGASEQFF
TRBJ1-6,many,TRBV7-9,.,TGTGCCAGCAGCCCCAGTGGACGCGGCGTAAATTCACCCCTCCACTTT,CASSPSGRGVNSPLHF
TRBJ2-3,.,TRBV30,TRBD2,TGTGCCTGGAGTCTCGGGACTAGTCTTACAGATACGCAGTATTTT,CAWSLGTSLTDTQYF
TRBJ2-2,few,TRBV5-1,.,TGCGCCAGCAGCTTGGATGGAGAACCCACCGGGGAGCTGTTTTTT,CASSLDGEPTGELFF
TRBJ1-2,.,TRBV27,.,TGTGCCAGCAGTTCCGCCAACAGACACTATGGCTACACCTTC,CASSSANRHYGYTF